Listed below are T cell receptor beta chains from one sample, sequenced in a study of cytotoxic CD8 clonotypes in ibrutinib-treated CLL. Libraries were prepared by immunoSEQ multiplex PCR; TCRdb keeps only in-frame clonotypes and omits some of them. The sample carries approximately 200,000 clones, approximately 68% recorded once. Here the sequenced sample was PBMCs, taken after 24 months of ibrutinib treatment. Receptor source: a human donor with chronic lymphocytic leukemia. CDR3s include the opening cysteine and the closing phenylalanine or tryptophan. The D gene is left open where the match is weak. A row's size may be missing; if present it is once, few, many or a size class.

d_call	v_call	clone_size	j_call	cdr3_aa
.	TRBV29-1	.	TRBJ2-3	CSVVEWDTQYF
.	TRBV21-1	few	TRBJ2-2	CASSNRVSLGTARFFPDTGELFF
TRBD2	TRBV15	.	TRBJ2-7	CATAGTSGSSYEQYF
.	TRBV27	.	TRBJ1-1	CASSFSRNTEAFF
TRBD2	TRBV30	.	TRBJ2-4	CAWSVRLAGGPLAKNIQYF
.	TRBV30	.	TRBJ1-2	CAWSVFVAGGYTF
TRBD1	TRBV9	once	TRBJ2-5	CASSETGGQETQYF
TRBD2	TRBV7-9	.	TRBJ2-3	CASSLVAGEVTQYF
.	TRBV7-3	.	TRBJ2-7	CASSLSGDYEQYF
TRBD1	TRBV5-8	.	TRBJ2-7	CASSLPGQGGYEQYF
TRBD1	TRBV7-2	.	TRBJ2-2	CASSRRTGGHTGELFF
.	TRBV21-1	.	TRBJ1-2	CASRPSRDMSIYGYTF
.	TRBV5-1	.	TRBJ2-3	CASSLQVGTDTQYF
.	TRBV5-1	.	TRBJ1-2	CASSLAANYGYTF
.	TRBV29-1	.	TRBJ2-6	CSVPTGTWAFGANVLTF
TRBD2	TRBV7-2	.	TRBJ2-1	CASSPGTSGGGFYNEQFF
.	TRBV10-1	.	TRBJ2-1	CASSESRISSYNEQFF
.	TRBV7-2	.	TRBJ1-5	CASSLSATNYQPQHF
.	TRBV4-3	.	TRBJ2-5	CASSQDPSVETQYF
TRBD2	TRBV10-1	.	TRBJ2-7	CASSERPKAGPSYEQYF
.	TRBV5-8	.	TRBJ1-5	CASSQRRTGNQPQHF
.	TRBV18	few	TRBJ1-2	CASSAQDGNYGYTF
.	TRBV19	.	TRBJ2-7	CASSISGSSYEQYF
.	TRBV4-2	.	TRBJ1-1	CASSHPGTSGLNTEAFF
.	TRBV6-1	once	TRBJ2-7	CASSAYLGSYEQYF
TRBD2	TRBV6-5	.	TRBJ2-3	CASKTTSGRSGTQYF
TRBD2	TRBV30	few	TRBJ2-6	CARGEYSSSGANVLTF
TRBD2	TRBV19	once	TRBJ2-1	CASSSPGLAINNEQFF
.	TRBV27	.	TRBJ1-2	CASRPSGSASYGYTF
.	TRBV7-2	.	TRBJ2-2	CASSRFEISLAGELFF
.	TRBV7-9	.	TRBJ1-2	CASSPRTANYGYTF
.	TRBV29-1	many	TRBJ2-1	CTVRESYNEQFF
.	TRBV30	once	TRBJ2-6	CAWSVVGVSGANVLTF
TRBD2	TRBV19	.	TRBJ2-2	CASRKREGRTGELFF
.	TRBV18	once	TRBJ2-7	CASSPSGSHEQYF
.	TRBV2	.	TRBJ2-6	CASSLGVNVLTF
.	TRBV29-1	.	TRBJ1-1	CSGHHGVMNTEAFF
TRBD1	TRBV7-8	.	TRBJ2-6	CASSLLGRGHPGANVLTF
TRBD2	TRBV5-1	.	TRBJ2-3	CASSAGLAGGTYTQYF
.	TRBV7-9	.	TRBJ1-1	CASSPTGASGDTEAFF
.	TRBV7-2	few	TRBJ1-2	CASSDYPPGESYTF
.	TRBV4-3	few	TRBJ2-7	CASSQTFPGAEQYF
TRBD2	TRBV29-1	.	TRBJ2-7	CSAWTSGNEQYF
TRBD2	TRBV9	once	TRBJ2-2	CASSVALAGTGELFF
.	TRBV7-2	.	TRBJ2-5	CASSPNSGQQETQYF
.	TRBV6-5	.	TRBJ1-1	CASSYSTLDRGTEAFF
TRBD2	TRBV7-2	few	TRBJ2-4	CASSADSGSENIQYF
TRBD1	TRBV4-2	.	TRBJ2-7	CASSRTGPGDEQYF
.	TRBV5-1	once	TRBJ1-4	CASSFSQGNEKLFF
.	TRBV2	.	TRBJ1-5	CASSDTSSNQPQHF
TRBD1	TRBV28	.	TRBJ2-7	CASKTGTGGHEQYF
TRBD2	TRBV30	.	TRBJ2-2	CAWSVYPSGTGELFF
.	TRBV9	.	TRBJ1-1	CASSVASRDTEAFF
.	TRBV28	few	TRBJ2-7	CASSTPSAQATYEQYF